This TCR beta chain originates from a study of brain T cells in children with intractable seizures. Whole-study results and caveats: HCMV serostatus was not known, and viral specificity came from CDR3 similarity only.

The sample holds a few counts of this clone. Antigen unknown. Libraries were prepared by immunoSEQ multiplex PCR; TCRdb keeps only in-frame clonotypes and omits some of them. The data show 340,000 or so clones, 85% to 95% seen once. V was cut by 5 bases and J by 10 bases, with 14 bases left in between. Germline assignment: CDR1 SEHNR and CDR2 FQNEAQ (reference sequence). The CDR3 totals 12 residues. Time point indicated: blood from clinic visit 5 months post-surgery; TSC patient then seizure free. Only cases whose brain tissue showed the highest T cell transcript signatures were sequenced. The sample in question was peripheral blood, obtained approximately 5 months after surgery. The chain joins TRBV7-9 to TRBJ1-2; D may be TRBD1 (5 bases). This TCR was sampled from a boy younger than two with tuberous sclerosis and intractable seizures. DNA of the CDR3: TGTGCCAGCAGCCCCCTAGGGGTTATCTACACCTTC. It codes for CASSPLGVIYTF.